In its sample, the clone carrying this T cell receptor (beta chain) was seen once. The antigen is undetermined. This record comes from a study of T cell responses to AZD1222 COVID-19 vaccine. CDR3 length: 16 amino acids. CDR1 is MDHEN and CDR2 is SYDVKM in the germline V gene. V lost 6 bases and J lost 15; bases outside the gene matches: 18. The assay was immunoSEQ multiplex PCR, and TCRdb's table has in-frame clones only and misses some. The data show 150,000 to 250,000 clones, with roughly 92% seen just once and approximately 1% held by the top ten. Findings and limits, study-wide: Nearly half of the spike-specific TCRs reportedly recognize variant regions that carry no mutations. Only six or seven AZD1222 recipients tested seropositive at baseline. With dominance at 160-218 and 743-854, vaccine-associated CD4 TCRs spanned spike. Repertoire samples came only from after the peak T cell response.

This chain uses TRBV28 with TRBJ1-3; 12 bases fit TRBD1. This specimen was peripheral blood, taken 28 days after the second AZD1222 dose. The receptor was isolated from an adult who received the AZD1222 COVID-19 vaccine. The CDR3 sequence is CASRLEPSGTGGSPYF. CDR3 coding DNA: TGTGCCAGCAGATTGGAACCTTCCGGGACAGGGGGCTCACCATATTTT.